The clone carrying this T cell receptor beta chain has only a few counts. TCRdb redid the calling of the 5' RACE reads with MiXCR, one entry per CDR3 protein. Here the sample spans about 68,000 distinct CDR3 sequences, about 6.5% being singletons. This entry comes from a study of T cells after yellow fever vaccination. The source is a man younger than 35 who received the YFV17D yellow fever vaccine. This material consisted of CD8+ T cells sorted from PBMCs, taken roughly seven weeks after the first yellow fever vaccination.

This CDR3 reads CASSLEGAQPQHF. In nucleotides, the CDR3 is TGTGCCAGCAGCTTAGAAGGTGCTCAGCCCCAGCATTTT. The chain has TRBV7-8 and TRBJ1-5; D is unresolved. This CDR3 has 13 residues. Germline CDR1 SGHVS, CDR2 FQNEAQ. V was cut by 1 base and J by 6 bases, with 7 bases left in between.